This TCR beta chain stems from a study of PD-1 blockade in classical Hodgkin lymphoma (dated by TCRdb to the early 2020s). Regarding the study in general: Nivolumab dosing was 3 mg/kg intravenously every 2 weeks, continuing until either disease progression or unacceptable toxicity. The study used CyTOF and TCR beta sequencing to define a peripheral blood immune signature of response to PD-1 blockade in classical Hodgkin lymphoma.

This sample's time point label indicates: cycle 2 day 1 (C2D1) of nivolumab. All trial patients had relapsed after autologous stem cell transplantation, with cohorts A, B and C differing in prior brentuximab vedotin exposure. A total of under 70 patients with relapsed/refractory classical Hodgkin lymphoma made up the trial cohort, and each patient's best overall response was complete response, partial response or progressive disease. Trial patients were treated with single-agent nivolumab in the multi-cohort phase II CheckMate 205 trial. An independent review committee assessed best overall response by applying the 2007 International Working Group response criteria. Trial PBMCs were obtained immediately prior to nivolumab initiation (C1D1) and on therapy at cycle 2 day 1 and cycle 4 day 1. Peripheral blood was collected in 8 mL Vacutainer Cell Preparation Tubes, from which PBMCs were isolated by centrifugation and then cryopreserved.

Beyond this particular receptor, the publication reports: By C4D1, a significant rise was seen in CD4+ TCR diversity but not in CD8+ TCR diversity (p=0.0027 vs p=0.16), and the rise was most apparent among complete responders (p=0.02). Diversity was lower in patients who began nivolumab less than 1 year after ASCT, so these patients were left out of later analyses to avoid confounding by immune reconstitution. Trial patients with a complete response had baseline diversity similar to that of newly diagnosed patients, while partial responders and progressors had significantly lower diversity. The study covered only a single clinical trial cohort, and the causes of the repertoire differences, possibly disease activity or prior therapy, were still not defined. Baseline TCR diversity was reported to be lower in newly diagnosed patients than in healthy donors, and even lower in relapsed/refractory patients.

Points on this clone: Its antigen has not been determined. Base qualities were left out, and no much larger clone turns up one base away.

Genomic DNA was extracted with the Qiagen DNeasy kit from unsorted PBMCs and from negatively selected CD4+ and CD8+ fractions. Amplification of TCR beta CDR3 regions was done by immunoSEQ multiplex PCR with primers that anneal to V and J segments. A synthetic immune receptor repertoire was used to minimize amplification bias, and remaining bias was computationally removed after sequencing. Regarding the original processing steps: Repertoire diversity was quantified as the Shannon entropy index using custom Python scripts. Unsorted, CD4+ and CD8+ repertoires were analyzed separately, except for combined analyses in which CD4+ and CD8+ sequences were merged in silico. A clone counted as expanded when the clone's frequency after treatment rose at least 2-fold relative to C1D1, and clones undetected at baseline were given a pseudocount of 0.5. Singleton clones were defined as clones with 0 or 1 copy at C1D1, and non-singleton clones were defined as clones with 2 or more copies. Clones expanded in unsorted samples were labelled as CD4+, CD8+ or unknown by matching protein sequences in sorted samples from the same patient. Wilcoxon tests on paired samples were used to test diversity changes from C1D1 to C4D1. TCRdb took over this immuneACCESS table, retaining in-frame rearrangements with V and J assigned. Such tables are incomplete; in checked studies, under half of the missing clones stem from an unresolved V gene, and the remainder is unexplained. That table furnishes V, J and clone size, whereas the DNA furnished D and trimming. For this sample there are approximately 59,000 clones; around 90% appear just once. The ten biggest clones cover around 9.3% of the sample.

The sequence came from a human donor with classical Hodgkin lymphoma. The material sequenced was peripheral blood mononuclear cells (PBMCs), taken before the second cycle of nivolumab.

The DNA sequence is as follows: TGCGCCAGCAGCCAAGGGGCTAGCGAGCCCTCCTACGAGCAGTACTTC. Translated, it gives CASSQGASEPSYEQYF. The chain is made from TRBV4-1 and TRBJ2-7; D gene: possibly TRBD2, on 6 matching bases. V loses 1 base, J loses 0 bases, and the germline ends lie 13 bases apart. The germline V gene yields MGHRA for CDR1 and YSYEKL for CDR2. Taken from cysteine to phenylalanine, the CDR3 has 16 residues. CDR3 DNA is the only sequence kept; it has 48 bases, read in frame from the first base.